Listed below are T cell receptor beta chains from one sample, sequenced in a study of blood T cells in healthy people across ages. One entry per CDR3 protein results from TCRdb running MiXCR on the 5' RACE reads. The sample consists of hundreds of thousands of distinct CDR3 sequences, over 20% of them appearing once. Material: blood. Receptors were obtained from a man between 65 and 80 years old in good health. The CDR3 runs from the conserved cysteine through the conserved F or W. A D gene is named only where the DNA matches it firmly. Size is stated for part of the rows, as once, few or many counts, or as a class when the clone is expanded.

J gene: TRBJ1-2; clone size: few; D gene: -; V gene: TRBV20-1; CDR3 DNA: TGCAGTGCTAGGAAGGACCGAGACTACACCTTC; CDR3 protein: CSARKDRDYTF
J gene: TRBJ2-3; clone size: -; D gene: TRBD2; V gene: TRBV18; CDR3 DNA: TGTGCCAGCTCACGGACTAGCGGCATAAGCACAGATACGCAGTATTTT; CDR3 protein: CASSRTSGISTDTQYF
J gene: TRBJ2-1; clone size: -; D gene: -; V gene: TRBV14; CDR3 DNA: TGTGCCAGCAGCCAAGGATGGGGTTACAATGAGCAGTTCTTC; CDR3 protein: CASSQGWGYNEQFF
J gene: TRBJ2-7; clone size: -; D gene: -; V gene: TRBV14; CDR3 DNA: TGTGCCAGCGGCCGCAGTTTTGGCGTCTCCTCGACCTACGAGCAGTACTTC; CDR3 protein: CASGRSFGVSSTYEQYF
J gene: TRBJ1-5; clone size: few; D gene: -; V gene: TRBV12-3/TRBV12-4; CDR3 DNA: TGTGCCAGCAGCCCTACTAAGGGGGATCAGCCCCAGCATTTT; CDR3 protein: CASSPTKGDQPQHF
J gene: TRBJ2-7; clone size: few; D gene: -; V gene: TRBV7-9; CDR3 DNA: TGTGCCAGCAGTACCCTCGGGACCGCAACCTACGAGCAGTACTTC; CDR3 protein: CASSTLGTATYEQYF
J gene: TRBJ1-2; clone size: -; D gene: TRBD1; V gene: TRBV20-1; CDR3 DNA: TGCAGTGCCCAGGGACAGGGAGGCTACACCTTC; CDR3 protein: CSAQGQGGYTF
J gene: TRBJ2-7; clone size: few; D gene: -; V gene: TRBV13; CDR3 DNA: TGTGCCAGCAGCTCTACGACAGGACCGGCTGCCTACGAGCAGTACTTC; CDR3 protein: CASSSTTGPAAYEQYF
J gene: TRBJ2-3; clone size: few; D gene: -; V gene: TRBV7-2; CDR3 DNA: TGTGCCAGCAGCTTCGGGGCTAGAGCTAGCACAGATACGCAGTATTTT; CDR3 protein: CASSFGARASTDTQYF
J gene: TRBJ2-1; clone size: -; D gene: -; V gene: TRBV20-1; CDR3 DNA: TGCAGTGCTCTAGGGGGGAGCTCCTACAATGAGCAGTTCTTC; CDR3 protein: CSALGGSSYNEQFF
J gene: TRBJ2-1; clone size: -; D gene: TRBD2; V gene: TRBV11-3; CDR3 DNA: TGTGCCAGCAGCTCAGGAGGCCGACTAGCGGGAGATTGGGATGAGCAGTTCTTC; CDR3 protein: CASSSGGRLAGDWDEQFF
J gene: TRBJ1-2; clone size: few; D gene: TRBD1; V gene: TRBV12-3/TRBV12-4; CDR3 DNA: TGTGCCAGCAGGAAGGGGGCTCACTATGGCTACACCTTC; CDR3 protein: CASRKGAHYGYTF
J gene: TRBJ1-2; clone size: -; D gene: -; V gene: TRBV6-2/TRBV6-3; CDR3 DNA: TGTGCCAGCATGGGACACACGATTAACTATGGCTACACCTTC; CDR3 protein: CASMGHTINYGYTF
J gene: TRBJ2-7; clone size: many; D gene: -; V gene: TRBV2; CDR3 DNA: TGTGCCAGCAGTTACACGGACAACGAGCAGTACTTC; CDR3 protein: CASSYTDNEQYF
J gene: TRBJ1-3; clone size: few; D gene: TRBD1; V gene: TRBV12-3/TRBV12-4; CDR3 DNA: TGTGCCAGCAGTAGGGACAGCCTTATCGAGGACACCATATATTTT; CDR3 protein: CASSRDSLIEDTIYF
J gene: TRBJ1-4; clone size: few; D gene: TRBD1; V gene: TRBV7-9; CDR3 DNA: TGTGCCAGCAGCTTAGGGAGGACAGGAGGAGAAAAACTGTTTTTT; CDR3 protein: CASSLGRTGGEKLFF
J gene: TRBJ1-4; clone size: -; D gene: -; V gene: TRBV18; CDR3 DNA: TGTGCCAGCTCACCACCGGACACCTTGGGCAAAAAACTGTTTTTT; CDR3 protein: CASSPPDTLGKKLFF
J gene: TRBJ2-3; clone size: -; D gene: -; V gene: TRBV5-1; CDR3 DNA: TGCGCCAGCAGTTTCCGGGACAACACAGATACGCAGTATTTT; CDR3 protein: CASSFRDNTDTQYF
J gene: TRBJ2-5; clone size: -; D gene: TRBD1; V gene: TRBV29-1; CDR3 DNA: TGCAGCGTTGAAGTCCGTGACAGGGCTGCAGTGCCGATAAATTACCAAGAGACCCAGTACTTC; CDR3 protein: CSVEVRDRAAVPINYQETQYF
J gene: TRBJ2-4; clone size: -; D gene: -; V gene: TRBV5-1; CDR3 DNA: TGCGCCAGCAGCTCGAACCCCGGGACATATCTAGCCAAAAACATTCAGTACTTC; CDR3 protein: CASSSNPGTYLAKNIQYF
J gene: TRBJ2-1; clone size: few; D gene: -; V gene: TRBV11-2; CDR3 DNA: TGTGCCAGCAGCCGCCGACAGGTGTATGAGCAGTTCTTC; CDR3 protein: CASSRRQVYEQFF
J gene: TRBJ1-5; clone size: -; D gene: TRBD1; V gene: TRBV6-5; CDR3 DNA: TGTGCCAGCAGGCAGACAGGGTATAGCAATCAGCCCCAGCATTTT; CDR3 protein: CASRQTGYSNQPQHF
J gene: TRBJ1-2; clone size: many; D gene: -; V gene: TRBV20-1; CDR3 DNA: TGCAGTGCTAGAGATGTTGGGGGGCTTTCGGGCTACACCTTC; CDR3 protein: CSARDVGGLSGYTF
J gene: TRBJ1-3; clone size: few; D gene: -; V gene: TRBV6-6; CDR3 DNA: TGTGCCAGCGGCTCGGACCTCTCCGGAAACACCATATATTTT; CDR3 protein: CASGSDLSGNTIYF
J gene: TRBJ1-2; clone size: -; D gene: -; V gene: TRBV12-3/TRBV12-4; CDR3 DNA: TGTGCCAGCAGCACCCGGGACCGCTATGGCTACACCTTC; CDR3 protein: CASSTRDRYGYTF
J gene: TRBJ1-6; clone size: few; D gene: TRBD1; V gene: TRBV18; CDR3 DNA: TGTGCCAGCTCACTGTCCGGGACACACCTCCAGGGGGCTAATAATTCACCCCTCCACTTT; CDR3 protein: CASSLSGTHLQGANNSPLHF
J gene: TRBJ1-4; clone size: -; D gene: -; V gene: TRBV25-1; CDR3 DNA: TGTGCCAGCAGGGAGGCCGGGGTTGAAAAACTGTTTTTT; CDR3 protein: CASREAGVEKLFF
J gene: TRBJ1-1; clone size: -; D gene: -; V gene: TRBV28; CDR3 DNA: TGTGCCAGCAGGACCGAGACGGGACCGAGGATGAACACTGAAGCTTTCTTT; CDR3 protein: CASRTETGPRMNTEAFF